This passage covers 12 T cell receptor beta chains from one sample sequenced in a study of shared clonotypes between healthy human individuals. The protocol was immunoSEQ multiplex PCR, while the TCRdb copy is restricted to in-frame clones and leaves out a portion. The data hold about 2.5 million clones, with just under 95% observed a single time. The sequencing sample was made of naive CD4+ T cells from PBMCs. The subset: CD45RA+ positively selected. The receptors were gathered from a young man in good health. Some clones in this sample may be carry-over from other donors' samples.

The chain couples TRBV6-4 to TRBJ1-2; D remains ambiguous. CDR1 is MRHNA and CDR2 is SNTAGT in the germline V gene. V gave up 2 bases and J gave up 8 bases, with 12 bases separating them. The CDR3 contains 13 residues. CDR3 amino acids: CASSDGPLEGYTF. The CDR3 DNA follows: TGTGCCAGCAGTGACGGGCCGTTGGAGGGCTACACCTTC.

The chain combines TRBV7-2 with TRBJ2-2; TRBD2 might be the D (5 bases). Per germline, CDR1 SGHTA and CDR2 FQGNSA. CDR3 length equals 15 residues. V was trimmed by 5 bases and J by 8 bases, leaving 18 bases between them. DNA for the CDR3: TGTGCCAGCAGCCTCGCGATGAGGACTTGGGGGGAGCTGTTTTTT. This encodes CASSLAMRTWGELFF.

This chain links TRBV19 with TRBJ1-1; D is perhaps TRBD1 (5 bases). The V end was cut by 3 bases, the J end by 3 bases, with 11 bases between. Germline loops: CDR1 LNHDA, CDR2 SQIVND (reference sequence). The length of the CDR3 is 14 residues. The CDR3 spells CASSMRGTDTEAFF. The CDR3, as DNA: TGTGCCAGTAGTATGCGGGGGACGGACACTGAAGCTTTCTTT.

This chain joins TRBV7-8 and TRBJ2-3; D might be TRBD2 (6 bases). The CDR3 runs 17 residues. Germline CDR1 SGHVS, CDR2 FQNEAQ. V was trimmed by 7 bases and J by 1 base, leaving 21 bases between them. CDR3 amino acids: CASTPEEGRRGTDTQYF. DNA of the CDR3: TGTGCCAGCACCCCAGAGGAGGGGCGGCGGGGCACAGATACGCAGTATTTT.

This clone was picked up one time. DNA of the CDR3: TGTGCCAGCAGCTTAAGGGACAGTCACTATGGCTACACCTTC. This sequence encodes CASSLRDSHYGYTF. This chain uses TRBV11-2 with TRBJ1-2; 7 nucleotides align to TRBD1. The trim removed 2 bases at V and 3 bases at J, leaving 3 bases unmatched. The CDR3 covers 14 residues. Germline V gene sequence: CDR1 SGHAT, CDR2 FQNNGV.

The rearrangement uses TRBV28 and TRBJ1-5; tentatively, D is TRBD1 (5 bases). The CDR3 loop spans 16 amino acids. V was pared by 7 bases and J by 6 bases, with 22 bases between. CDR1 is MDHEN, CDR2 SYDVKM, per germline. The CDR3 spells CASTIIGQGGRQPQHF. CDR3 nucleotide sequence: TGTGCCAGCACCATTATAGGGCAGGGTGGGCGTCAGCCCCAGCATTTT.

V usage is TRBV13 and J usage is TRBJ2-7, with D perhaps being TRBD1 or TRBD2 (5 bases each). CDR1 and CDR2 from the germline V gene are PRHDT and FYEKMQ (reference sequence). V lost 4 bases, J lost 9 bases, and 25 bases lay in between. This CDR3 is built from 16 residues. The CDR3 coding sequence is TGTGCCAGCAGCTCCGCCGAATTAGGGACGGTCACGGGGCAGTACTTC. Translation gives CASSSAELGTVTGQYF.

V is TRBV6-1 and J is TRBJ1-5; 12 bases fit TRBD1. Germline V CDR1 and CDR2: MNHNS, SASEGT. The length of the CDR3 is 20 residues. J gave up 4 bases and V 2 bases, and 15 bases lay outside the gene matches. In DNA form, the CDR3 reads TGTGCCAGCAGTGAATGGGGGACAGGGGGCTGGAAAGGAGAAAATCAGCCCCAGCATTTT. Translation gives CASSEWGTGGWKGENQPQHF.

The chain carries TRBV7-2 and TRBJ2-4; no reliable D call. CDR1 is SGHTA and CDR2 is FQGNSA in the germline V gene. The CDR3 is 14 residues long. V shed 0 bases and J shed 5 bases, with 8 bases lying between them. The CDR3 sequence is CASSLAGIQNIQYF. CDR3 DNA sequence: TGTGCCAGCAGCTTAGCGGGGATACAAAACATTCAGTACTTC.

The J gene is TRBJ1-2, the V gene TRBV2, with D maybe TRBD1 (6 bases). The CDR3 runs 13 residues. Germline V lookup: CDR1 SNHLY, CDR2 FYNNEI. Trimming removed 6 bases at V and 2 bases at J, with 10 bases between. Here the CDR3 DNA reads TGTGCCAGCAGACGGGACACCAACTATGGCTACACCTTC. It yields the protein CASRRDTNYGYTF.

V is TRBV7-3 and J is TRBJ2-1, with 14 bases fitting TRBD2. The V gene end was trimmed by 4 bases and the J gene end by 4 bases; junction bases not matched to a gene: 15. The CDR3 covers 20 residues. From germline, CDR1 is SGHTA and CDR2 FQGTGA. The CDR3 protein is CASSSSSGTSGSIGYNEQFF. The DNA of the CDR3 is TGTGCCAGCAGCTCCTCATCCGGGACTAGCGGGAGTATTGGGTACAATGAGCAGTTCTTC. Full variable domain (outside the CDR3, taken from reference TRBV7-3 and TRBJ2-1): GAGVSQTPSNKVTEKGKYVELRCDPISGHTALYWYRQSLGQGPEFLIYFQGTGAADDSGLPNDRFFAVRPEGSVSTLKIQRTERGDSAVYLCASSSSSGTSGSIGYNEQFFGPGTRLTVL.

Notes on this clone: This specimen includes other DNA sequences encoding the same CDR3. The chain links TRBV5-1 to TRBJ2-6, with D tentatively TRBD2 (5 bases). The CDR3 sequence is 15 residues long. The germline V and J ends were trimmed by 0 bases and 2 bases, with 6 bases remaining between them. The V gene's germline CDR1 is SGHRS and CDR2 YFSETQ. CDR3 coding DNA: TGCGCCAGCAGCTTGGGAGGGACTGGGGCCAACGTCCTGACTTTC. This codes for CASSLGGTGANVLTF.